This T cell receptor beta chain was sequenced for a study of patients and donors after allogeneic stem cell transplantation. CDR3 length equals 13 residues. Per germline, CDR1 SEHNR and CDR2 FQNEAQ (reference sequence). V was shortened by 5 bases and J by 9 bases, with 17 bases between the two germline ends. TCRdb called the RT-PCR reads again in MiXCR, with one record for every CDR3 protein. Of hundreds of thousands of distinct CDR3 sequences listed, 16% are singletons. The sample taken for sequencing was blood, either unsorted or a sorted T cell fraction (not recorded which). The clonotype was recovered from a human donor who was either an allogeneic HSCT recipient or a stem cell or donor lymphocyte infusion donor (not recorded which). It is not recorded whose cells these are; they may come from a transplant donor. The chain recombines TRBV7-9 with TRBJ2-7; the D gene is possibly TRBD1 (5 bases). CDR3 sequence reads: CASSHPQAPPQYF. In DNA, the CDR3 is TGTGCCAGCAGCCACCCACAGGCGCCACCGCAGTACTTC.